This T cell receptor (beta chain) was recorded in a study of blood T cell repertoires in COVID-19. As for the study in general: The samples span acute and convalescent COVID-19 from the United States, Italy and Spain.

Per the authors' pipeline: Quantification of nucleated cells was approximated via reference gene primer amplification. TCRdb's copy holds only in-frame clones and misses some; the assay was immunoSEQ multiplex PCR. The D gene and trimming were derived from the DNA, and the V and J assignments and clone size from that table. The table shows 200,000 to 300,000 clones, with just under 85% occurring only once. The CDR3 has 15 residues. Trimming cost V 6 bases and J 6 bases; bases outside gene matches: 10. Germline CDR1 is SGHTA and CDR2 is FQGNSA. This clonotype was sampled from a woman aged 55-69 years with active or convalescent COVID-19. The chain carries TRBV7-2 and TRBJ2-2, with 7 bases fitting TRBD2. Sequences were obtained from peripheral blood. The CDR3 loop is CASSLMGGDPGELFF. The CDR3, as DNA: TGTGCCAGCAGTCTGATGGGGGGGGACCCCGGGGAGCTGTTTTTT.